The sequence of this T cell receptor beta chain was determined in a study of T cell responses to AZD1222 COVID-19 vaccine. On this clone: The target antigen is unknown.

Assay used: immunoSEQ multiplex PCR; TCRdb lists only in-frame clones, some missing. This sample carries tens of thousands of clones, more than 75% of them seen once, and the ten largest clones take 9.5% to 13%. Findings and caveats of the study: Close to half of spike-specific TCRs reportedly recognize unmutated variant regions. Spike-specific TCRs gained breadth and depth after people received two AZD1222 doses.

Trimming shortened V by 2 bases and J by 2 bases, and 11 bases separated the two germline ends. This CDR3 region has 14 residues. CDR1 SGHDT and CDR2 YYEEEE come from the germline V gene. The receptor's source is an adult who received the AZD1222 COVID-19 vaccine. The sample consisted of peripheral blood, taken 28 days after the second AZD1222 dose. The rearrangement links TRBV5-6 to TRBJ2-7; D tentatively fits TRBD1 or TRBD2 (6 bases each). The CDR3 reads CASSFIGGPYEQYF. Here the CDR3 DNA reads TGTGCCAGCAGCTTCATCGGGGGCCCCTACGAGCAGTACTTC.